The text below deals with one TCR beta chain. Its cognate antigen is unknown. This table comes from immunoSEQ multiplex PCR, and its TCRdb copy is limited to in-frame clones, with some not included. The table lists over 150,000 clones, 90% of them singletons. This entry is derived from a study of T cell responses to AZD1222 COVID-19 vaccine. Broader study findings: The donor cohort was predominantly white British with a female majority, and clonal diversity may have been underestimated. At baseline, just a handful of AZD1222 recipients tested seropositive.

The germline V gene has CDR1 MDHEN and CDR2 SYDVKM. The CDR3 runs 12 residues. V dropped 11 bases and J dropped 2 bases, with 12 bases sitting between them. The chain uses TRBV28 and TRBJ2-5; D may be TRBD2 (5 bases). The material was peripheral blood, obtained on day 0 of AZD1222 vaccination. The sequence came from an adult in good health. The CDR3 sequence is CAVKRSQETQYF. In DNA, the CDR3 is TGTGCCGTCAAGCGGTCTCAAGAGACCCAGTACTTC.